The next 31 T cell receptor beta chains were all read from a single sample in a study of cytomegalovirus exposure and HLA in healthy donors. Vbeta (60) and Jbeta (13) primers were used in the PCR. Here immunoSEQ multiplex PCR was the method, and the copy in TCRdb shows in-frame clones only, minus some. Here the sample spans some 180,000 clones, 80% being singletons. The sample was PBMCs. These receptor sequences come from a woman in her 30s in good health and CMV-seronegative.

This rearrangement joins TRBV12-5 to TRBJ1-1; D might be TRBD1 (5 bases). This CDR3 comprises 18 residues. Germline V lookup: CDR1 LGHNT, CDR2 FRNRAP. With 0 bases removed from V and 5 bases from J, the gap between germline ends came to 22 bases. The CDR3: CASGLVLLGGMVRTEAFF. CDR3 sequence (DNA): TGTGCTAGTGGTTTGGTACTACTGGGGGGGATGGTACGGACTGAAGCTTTCTTT.

V and J are TRBV30 and TRBJ2-7, with D possibly TRBD2 on 5 matching bases. The CDR3 sequence is 16 residues long. The V gene lost 2 bases and the J gene lost 2 bases, with 19 bases spanning the gap. Germline loops: CDR1 GTSNPN, CDR2 SVGIG (reference sequence). The CDR3 DNA reads TGTGCCTGGAGTATGTACCCCCTAAGCGGCGCCTACGAGCAGTACTTC. It translates to CAWSMYPLSGAYEQYF. Full variable domain (outside the CDR3, taken from reference TRBV30 and TRBJ2-7): SQTIHQWPATLVQPVGSPLSLECTVEGTSNPNLYWYRQAAGRGLQLLFYSVGIGQISSEVPQNLSASRPQDRQFILSSKKLLLSDSGFYLCAWSMYPLSGAYEQYFGPGTRLTVT.

The rearrangement uses TRBV27 and TRBJ1-1; D call uncertain. The CDR3 has 14 amino acids. The germline V gene has CDR1 MNHEY and CDR2 SMNVEV (reference sequence). V was trimmed by 0 bases and J by 7 bases, leaving 12 bases between them. The CDR3 loop is CASSLSENRVEAFF. Written as DNA, the CDR3 is TGTGCCAGCAGTTTATCCGAGAACAGAGTTGAAGCTTTCTTT.

J is TRBJ1-5 and V is TRBV4-1, with a possible D match to TRBD1 (6 bases). The CDR3 runs 13 residues. The germline V gene encodes CDR1 MGHRA and CDR2 YSYEKL. The V and J ends lost 5 bases and 4 bases respectively, with 9 bases between them. The CDR3 nucleotides are TGCGCCAGCAGCAGCCAGGGGAATCAGCCCCAGCATTTT. Its translation: CASSSQGNQPQHF.

The genes are TRBV11-2 and TRBJ2-7; D remains ambiguous. The CDR3 covers 14 residues. V shed 4 bases and J shed 1 base, with 11 bases lying between them. Germline V gene sequence: CDR1 SGHAT, CDR2 FQNNGV. CDR3 sequence (DNA): TGTGCCAGCAGCTCAACAGTAATATCCTACGAGCAGTACTTC. Its protein product is CASSSTVISYEQYF. Combining the CDR3 with reference TRBV11-2 and TRBJ2-7 gives the whole variable domain EAGVAQSPRYKIIEKRQSVAFWCNPISGHATLYWYQQILGQGPKLLIQFQNNGVVDDSQLPKDRFSAERLKGVDSTLKIQPAKLEDSAVYLCASSSTVISYEQYFGPGTRLTVT.

The chain uses TRBV7-3 and TRBJ2-3, with TRBD2 identical over 8 bases. Unmatched junction bases numbered 8, after V lost 5 bases and J lost 4 bases. There are 15 residues in the CDR3. Germline CDR1 and CDR2: SGHTA and FQGTGA. The CDR3 loop reads CASSLTGGPADTQYF. CDR3 coding DNA: TGTGCCAGCAGCCTGACGGGGGGGCCGGCAGATACGCAGTATTTT.

As DNA, the CDR3 is TGCGCCAGCAGCTTGGCCCCGGGAGGGAACACCGGGGAGCTGTTTTTT. Its translation: CASSLAPGGNTGELFF. The genes are TRBV5-1 and TRBJ2-2; 7 bases map to TRBD2. Germline lookup yields CDR1 SGHRS and CDR2 YFSETQ. The J segment lost 1 base and the V segment lost 0 bases, leaving 3 bases of the junction unmatched. The CDR3 contains 16 residues. The full variable domain, completed using reference TRBV5-1 and TRBJ2-2, is KAGVTQTPRYLIKTRGQQVTLSCSPISGHRSVSWYQQTPGQGLQFLFEYFSETQRNKGNFPGRFSGRQFSNSRSEMNVSTLELGDSALYLCASSLAPGGNTGELFFGEGSRLTVL.

The rearrangement uses TRBV5-6 and TRBJ1-2; TRBD1 matches at 8 bases. The V segment lost 0 bases and the J segment 9 bases; nucleotides outside the gene matches: 4. Germline V CDR1 and CDR2: SGHDT, YYEEEE. The CDR3 covers 13 residues. The CDR3 coding sequence is TGTGCCAGCAGCTTGGGCAGGGGGCGCAGCTACACCTTC. Translated: CASSLGRGRSYTF.

The V call is TRBV10-2, the J call TRBJ2-7; 9 bases agree with TRBD2. J gave up 4 bases and V 3 bases, and 7 bases lay outside the gene matches. Germline-derived CDR1 and CDR2 are WSHSY and SAAADI. This CDR3 has 15 amino acids. The chain's CDR3 is CASSDKRRGGYEQYF. In nucleotides, the CDR3 is TGCGCCAGCAGTGATAAGAGGCGGGGGGGTTACGAGCAGTACTTC.

The genes are TRBV2 and TRBJ1-2; TRBD1 is a possible D gene (5 bases). With 4 bases removed from V and 2 bases from J, the gap between germline ends came to 11 bases. Per the germline V gene, CDR1 is SNHLY and CDR2 is FYNNEI. This CDR3 has 14 amino acids. CDR3 DNA sequence: TGTGCCAGCAGTGTCATCCAGGGCAACTATGGCTACACCTTC. Translation: CASSVIQGNYGYTF.

This chain links TRBV2 with TRBJ2-3; D possibly corresponds to TRBD2 (6 bases). The CDR3 sequence is 15 residues long. Germline V gives CDR1 SNHLY, CDR2 FYNNEI. Trimming cost V 2 bases and J 1 base, with 10 bases left between them. The CDR3, as DNA: TGTGCCAGCAGTGAATTGGCTAGCGGCACAGATACGCAGTATTTT. Its translation is CASSELASGTDTQYF.

CDR3 bases: TGCGCCAGCAGCTTGCAGGGGCCTGAAGCTTTCTTT. Protein product: CASSLQGPEAFF. The rearrangement links TRBV5-1 to TRBJ1-1; D possibly corresponds to TRBD1 (6 bases). Trimming pared 1 base from V and 6 bases from J, leaving 7 bases between. The CDR3 totals 12 residues. The germline V gene encodes CDR1 SGHRS and CDR2 YFSETQ.

The rearrangement links TRBV5-4 to TRBJ2-2; D gene unclear. Looked up from germline, CDR1 is SGHNT and CDR2 is YYREEE (reference sequence). With 7 bases removed from V and 7 bases from J, the gap between germline ends came to 11 bases. CDR3 size: 12 residues. For the CDR3, the DNA is TGTGCCAGCGGCCCCGTACACGGGGAGCTGTTTTTT. Translating gives CASGPVHGELFF.

The chain recombines TRBV30 with TRBJ2-7; TRBD1 matches at 7 bases. CDR1 is GTSNPN and CDR2 is SVGIG in the germline V gene (reference sequence). With V trimmed by 3 bases and J by 3 bases, 2 bases remained unmatched. This CDR3 is 12 amino acids long. CDR3: CAWSTGDYEQYF. In nucleotides, the CDR3 is TGTGCCTGGAGCACAGGGGACTACGAGCAGTACTTC.

The V and J genes are TRBV7-9 and TRBJ2-7, with D possibly TRBD1 on 5 matching bases. V was trimmed by 0 bases and J by 0 bases, leaving 15 bases between them. Germline loops: CDR1 SEHNR, CDR2 FQNEAQ (reference sequence). The CDR3 loop spans 17 amino acids. The CDR3 here is CASSLASWGLSSYEQYF. DNA of the CDR3: TGTGCCAGCAGCTTAGCGTCGTGGGGCCTGAGCTCCTACGAGCAGTACTTC.

This clone was observed a handful of times. The chain couples TRBV5-1 to TRBJ1-2, with D possibly matching TRBD1 (6 bases). V shed 0 bases and J shed 7 bases, with 19 bases lying between them. The CDR3 has 16 amino acids. CDR1 and CDR2 (germline): SGHRS, YFSETQ. The CDR3: CASSLALGEGVRGYTF. In DNA, the CDR3 is TGCGCCAGCAGCTTGGCCCTGGGGGAGGGGGTCCGTGGCTACACCTTC.

This chain uses TRBV20-1 with TRBJ1-3; D gene uncertain. Germline CDR1 DFQATT, CDR2 SNEGSKA (reference sequence). V shed 3 bases and J shed 4 bases, with 4 bases lying between them. The CDR3 contains 11 residues. The CDR3 DNA is TGCAGTGCTAGCAGGGGAAACACCATATATTTT. This gives the protein CSASRGNTIYF.

The chain uses TRBV29-1 and TRBJ1-1; TRBD1 aligns across 8 bases. Per the germline V gene, CDR1 is SQVTM and CDR2 is ANQGSEA. The CDR3 length is 13 residues. With V trimmed by 7 bases and J by 5 bases, 9 bases remained unmatched. CDR3 sequence reads: CSGEQGAGTEAFF. Here the CDR3 DNA reads TGCAGCGGTGAGCAGGGGGCAGGGACTGAAGCTTTCTTT.

The CDR3 nucleotides read TGCAGCGTTATGACAGGACCCTACGAGCAGTACTTC. Its protein product is CSVMTGPYEQYF. The chain combines TRBV29-1 with TRBJ2-7, with D perhaps TRBD1 (6 bases). CDR3 length equals 12 residues. The germline CDR1 and CDR2 sequences are SQVTM and ANQGSEA. The ends were cut back, 5 bases at V and 2 bases at J, with 10 bases in the middle.

This sequence joins TRBV30 and TRBJ1-2; no reliable D call. Trimming removed 3 bases at V and 2 bases at J, with 10 bases between. The CDR3 sequence is 13 residues long. Per germline, CDR1 GTSNPN and CDR2 SVGIG (reference sequence). The CDR3 DNA sequence: TGTGCCTGGAGCGAGGGAGGGAACTATGGCTACACCTTC. As protein: CAWSEGGNYGYTF.

Regarding this clone: Its ends do not fully match the called genes, so a read error is possible. V gene TRBV9 combines with J gene TRBJ2-7, with TRBD2 matching over 9 bases. This CDR3 spans 12 amino acids. CDR1 is SGDLS and CDR2 is YYNGEE in the germline V gene. The CDR3 reads CASSVATSGLSF. CDR3 coding DNA: TGTGCCAGCAGCGTAGCTACTAGCGGGCTAAGCTTC.

This clone was observed a handful of times. The chain uses TRBV10-3 and TRBJ2-2; 12 bases are a match to TRBD2. Germline V gene sequence: CDR1 ENHRY, CDR2 SYGVKD. V lost 10 bases to trimming and J lost 6 bases; unmatched junction nucleotides: 6. This CDR3 region has 14 residues. The CDR3 loop reads CATASGGAPGELFF. Here the CDR3 DNA reads TGTGCCACCGCTAGCGGGGGGGCCCCCGGGGAGCTGTTTTTT.

This clone was detected only a few times. V and J are TRBV6-5 and TRBJ1-2; D is perhaps TRBD1 (6 bases). V was pared by 0 bases and J by 8 bases, with 13 bases between. CDR1 is MNHEY, CDR2 SVGAGI, per germline. The CDR3 consists of 14 residues. The CDR3 DNA is TGTGCCAGCAGTTACTCCGGGACAAGGCAGGGCTACACCTTC. Its translation: CASSYSGTRQGYTF.

The chain has TRBV19 and TRBJ2-7; 10 bases fit TRBD1. Germline loops: CDR1 LNHDA, CDR2 SQIVND (reference sequence). CDR3 length: 13 residues. Losses at the gene ends were 7 bases for V and 5 bases for J; bases not matched to a gene: 5. The CDR3 is CASNGDRGHEQYF. As DNA, the CDR3 is TGTGCCAGTAACGGGGACAGGGGCCACGAGCAGTACTTC. Full variable domain (missing parts from reference TRBV19 and TRBJ2-7): DGGITQSPKYLFRKEGQNVTLSCEQNLNHDAMYWYRQDPGQGLRLIYYSQIVNDFQKGDIAEGYSVSREKKESFPLTVTSAQKNPTAFYLCASNGDRGHEQYFGPGTRLTVT.

The chain carries TRBV2 and TRBJ1-4, with D possibly matching TRBD1 (6 bases). Germline V gene data show CDR1 as SNHLY and CDR2 as FYNNEI. This CDR3 contains 16 residues. Trimming stripped 5 bases from V and 6 bases from J, with 19 bases between. The CDR3: CASSKTGSLRDEKLFF. The CDR3 DNA reads TGTGCCAGCAGTAAGACAGGTTCCCTACGTGATGAAAAACTGTTTTTT.

The rearrangement joins TRBV12-5 to TRBJ1-6; no definite D call. The V end lost 3 bases, the J end lost 9 bases, and 15 bases lay between the germline ends. Germline V CDR1 and CDR2: LGHNT, FRNRAP. The CDR3 length is 15 residues. The CDR3 loop reads CASGFALTPGSPLHF. The CDR3 DNA sequence: TGTGCTAGTGGTTTTGCCCTTACTCCGGGTTCACCCCTCCACTTT.

J is TRBJ2-3 and V is TRBV5-1, with 7 nucleotides matching TRBD1. Germline CDR1 reads SGHRS; CDR2 reads YFSETQ. J lost 0 bases, V lost 2 bases, and 9 bases had no gene match. This CDR3 contains 17 residues. In DNA form, the CDR3 reads TGCGCCAGCAGCTTTTTCGCCGGGACAGCTAGCACAGATACGCAGTATTTT. Translation gives CASSFFAGTASTDTQYF. The whole variable domain, filled in from reference TRBV5-1 and TRBJ2-3, reads KAGVTQTPRYLIKTRGQQVTLSCSPISGHRSVSWYQQTPGQGLQFLFEYFSETQRNKGNFPGRFSGRQFSNSRSEMNVSTLELGDSALYLCASSFFAGTASTDTQYFGPGTRLTVL.

This chain joins TRBV10-3 and TRBJ1-1; 10 bases are shared with TRBD1. V lost 4 bases to trimming and J lost 6 bases; unmatched junction nucleotides: 5. This CDR3 contains 14 residues. CDR1 is ENHRY and CDR2 is SYGVKD in the germline V gene. CDR3 protein: CAISGGQGFSEAFF. As DNA, the CDR3 is TGTGCCATCAGTGGGGGACAGGGGTTCTCTGAAGCTTTCTTT.

The CDR3 DNA reads as TGTGCCTGGAGGACCGACTACGGAGGGACCCAGTACTTC. Translated, it gives CAWRTDYGGTQYF. This chain links TRBV30 with TRBJ2-5, with TRBD2 as a possible D gene (5 bases). CDR1 is GTSNPN and CDR2 is SVGIG in the germline V gene (reference sequence). The V end lost 3 bases, the J end lost 7 bases, and 15 bases lay between the germline ends. The CDR3 spans 13 residues.

This chain uses TRBV27 with TRBJ2-3; 7 bases map to TRBD1. The CDR3 is made up of 14 amino acids. Germline-derived CDR1 and CDR2 are MNHEY and SMNVEV (reference sequence). The V and J ends lost 7 bases and 2 bases, in that order; junction bases with no gene match: 6. The CDR3 loop is CASKVGGPTDTQYF. CDR3 nucleotide sequence: TGTGCCAGCAAGGTAGGGGGCCCCACAGATACGCAGTATTTT.

V gene TRBV5-4 combines with J gene TRBJ2-5, with TRBD2 matching over 13 bases. The V and J ends lost 4 bases and 5 bases, in that order; junction bases with no gene match: 8. The germline CDR1 and CDR2 sequences are SGHNT and YYREEE (reference sequence). This CDR3 region has 16 residues. DNA of the CDR3: TGTGCCAGCAGCCGAGGACTAGCGGGGGTTGCGGAGACCCAGTACTTC. Amino acid sequence: CASSRGLAGVAETQYF.